Below, 2 T cell receptor beta chains from the same sample are listed, as sequenced in a study of blood T cell repertoires in COVID-19. Profiled with immunoSEQ multiplex PCR; TCRdb holds only in-frame clones, not every one. Here the sample spans 350,000 to 450,000 clones, about 88% being singletons. Sequenced input: peripheral blood. All receptors come from a woman in her sixties or seventies with COVID-19, enrolled during active disease.

This sequence joins TRBV6-5 and TRBJ1-5; TRBD1 aligns across 10 bases. V shed 8 bases and J 0 bases; nucleotides not matched to a gene: 1. Germline CDR1 reads MNHEY; CDR2 reads SVGAGI. The CDR3 is 14 residues long. The CDR3 region is CASGTGVSNQPQHF. The CDR3 DNA follows: TGTGCCAGCGGGACAGGGGTTAGCAATCAGCCCCAGCATTTT.

This clone was seen only once. The chain has TRBV6-5 and TRBJ1-2; D gene ambiguous. This CDR3 spans 13 amino acids. Germline CDR1 MNHEY, CDR2 SVGAGI. Trimming removed 0 bases at V and 6 bases at J, with 8 bases between. The CDR3 DNA follows: TGTGCCAGCAGTTACTCGAACAGAGATGGCTACACCTTC. This translates into CASSYSNRDGYTF.